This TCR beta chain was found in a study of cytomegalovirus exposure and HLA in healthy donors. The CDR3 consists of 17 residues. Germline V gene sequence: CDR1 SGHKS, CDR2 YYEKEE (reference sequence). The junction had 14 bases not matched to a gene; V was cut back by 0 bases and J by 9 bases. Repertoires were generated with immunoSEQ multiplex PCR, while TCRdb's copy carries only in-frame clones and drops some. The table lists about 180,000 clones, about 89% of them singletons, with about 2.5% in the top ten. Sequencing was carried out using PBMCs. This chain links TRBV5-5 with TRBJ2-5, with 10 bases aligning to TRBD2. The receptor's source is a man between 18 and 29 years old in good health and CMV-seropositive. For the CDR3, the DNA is TGTGCCAGCAGCTTGGATCTAGCGGGAGTGGGGACGGCGGCCCAGTACTTC. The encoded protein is CASSLDLAGVGTAAQYF.